This entry concerns a single TCR beta chain. This clone's antigen is unknown. There are no base qualities to consult, and no much larger clone falls within one base. A robust, sensitive protocol for the amplification, sequencing and analysis of TCRs was described in the study, in which 3' ligation of a UMI-containing oligonucleotide to TCR cDNA was used. For whole blood analysis, approximately 2.7 ml of peripheral blood was drawn from adult healthy volunteers into Tempus tubes, and RNA was extracted according to the manufacturer's instructions. Total RNA, without cell sorting, was DNase treated with RQ1 DNase before reverse transcription, targeting about 1 to 1000 ng input. Libraries were prepared from skin biopsies and whole blood to test how robust the pipeline was in samples where T cells are a minority population. The data originate from a study of naive and memory T cell subsets (TCRdb year 2017). Background for the entire study: According to the figure summarizing the samples, there were around ten blood donors, 7 tuberculin skin test biopsies and 3 saline control biopsies. PCR2 was typically a SYBR Green qPCR stopped at a set threshold; low-input samples could instead use end-point PCR (approximately 6 cycles). General study outcomes and caveats: The potential sensitivity of the RNA-based method to TCR transcript changes with T cell activation and differentiation was acknowledged.

The library was obtained by 5' RACE. The ligated cDNA was amplified by four rounds of PCR, in which nested alpha and beta constant region primers were used together with the SP2 primer. For the blood and skin samples, reverse transcription of TCR RNA was done with SuperScript IV along with alpha and beta constant region primers. An oligonucleotide carrying the Illumina SP2 primer and a UMI was ligated to the 3' end of the cDNA by means of T4 RNA ligase 1. The 12-nucleotide UMI consisted of two random hexamers with an eight-base spacer between the hexamers to prevent hairpin formation. From the second PCR onward, the TCR alpha and beta chain libraries were handled separately, and dual indexing was used for multiplexing. After pooling, the indexed libraries were analyzed by capillary electrophoresis and sequenced on either an Illumina MiSeq or NextSeq. PhiX DNA at roughly 4.5-7.5% was added to the libraries to raise base diversity and improve cluster recognition. Per the original workflow: Demultiplexor pulled UMIs out of read 2, joined the UMIs with the TCR sequence from read 1, and separated reads according to sample indices. Decombinator identified V and J genes and V-J junctions and gave each TCR a five-part identifier that included V and J deletions. Collapsinator used UMIs to correct sequencing errors and PCR amplification heterogeneity, yielding UMI-based abundance per TCR. CDR3Translator turned identifiers into nucleotide sequence, translated that sequence into amino acids, and pulled out CDR3 regions based on terminal motifs. Error-corrected counts of alpha and beta TCRs from blood and skin were compared after being normalized to the amount of input RNA. TCRdb reprocessed the public reads (quality trimming at Q25 with fastp, clone calling with MiXCR) and kept in-frame beta chains. Here each entry gathers all rows of one CDR3 protein and keeps the most common genes and DNA. The V and J calls were determined by TCRdb, not by the authors. The sample has more than 50,000 distinct CDR3 sequences on record, around 8% of them singletons. Under 25% of the sample is held by the ten biggest clonotypes.

The receptor comes from a female donor in good health.

This receptor carries the CDR3 CATSRDGGQGTNYEQYF. The DNA reads TGTGCCACCAGCAGGGATGGGGGGCAGGGGACCAACTACGAGCAGTACTTC. The chain is made from TRBV15 and TRBJ2-7; the D segment might be TRBD1 or TRBD2, since each matches 6 bases. CDR1 and CDR2, per the germline V gene (reference sequence), are LNHNV and YYDKDF. The CDR3 runs 17 amino acids, cysteine and phenylalanine included. Only the CDR3 part of the read is kept: 51 bases, read in frame from the first base. V was cut back by 3 bases and J by 3 bases, leaving a gap of 21 bases between them.